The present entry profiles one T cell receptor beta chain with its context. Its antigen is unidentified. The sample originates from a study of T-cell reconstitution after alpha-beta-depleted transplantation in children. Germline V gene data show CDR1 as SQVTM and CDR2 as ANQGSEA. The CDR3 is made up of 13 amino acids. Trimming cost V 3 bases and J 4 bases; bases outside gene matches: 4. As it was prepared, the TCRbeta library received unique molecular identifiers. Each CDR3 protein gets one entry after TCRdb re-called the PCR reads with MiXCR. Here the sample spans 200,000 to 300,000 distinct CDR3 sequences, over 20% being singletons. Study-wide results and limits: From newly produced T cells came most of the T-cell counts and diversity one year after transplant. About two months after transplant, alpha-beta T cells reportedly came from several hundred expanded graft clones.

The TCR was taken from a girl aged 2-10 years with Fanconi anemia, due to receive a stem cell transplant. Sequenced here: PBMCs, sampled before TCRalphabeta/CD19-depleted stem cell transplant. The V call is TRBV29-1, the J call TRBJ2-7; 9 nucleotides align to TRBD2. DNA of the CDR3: TGCAGCGTTGATTCGACTAGCGGTTACGAGCAGTACTTC. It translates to CSVDSTSGYEQYF.